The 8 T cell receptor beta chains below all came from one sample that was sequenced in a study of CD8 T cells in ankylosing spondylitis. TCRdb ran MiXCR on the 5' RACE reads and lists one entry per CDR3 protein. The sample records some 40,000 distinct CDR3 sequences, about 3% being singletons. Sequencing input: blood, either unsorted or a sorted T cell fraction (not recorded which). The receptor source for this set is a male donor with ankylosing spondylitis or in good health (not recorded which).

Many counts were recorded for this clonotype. In DNA, the CDR3 is TGTGCCAGCAGCGCCACTAGCGGGAGGGCAAATGAGCAGTTCTTC. Amino acids: CASSATSGRANEQFF. The chain employs TRBV9 and TRBJ2-1; 13 bases align to TRBD2. This CDR3 has 15 residues. Trimming cost V 3 bases and J 7 bases; bases outside gene matches: 4. Per the germline V gene, CDR1 is SGDLS and CDR2 is YYNGEE.

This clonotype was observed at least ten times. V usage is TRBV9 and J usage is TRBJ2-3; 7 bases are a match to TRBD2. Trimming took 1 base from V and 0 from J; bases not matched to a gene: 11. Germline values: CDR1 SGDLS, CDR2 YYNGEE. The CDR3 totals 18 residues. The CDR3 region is CASSVSTSVTTSTDTQYF. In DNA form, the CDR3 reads TGTGCCAGCAGCGTATCAACTAGCGTTACAACTAGCACAGATACGCAGTATTTT.

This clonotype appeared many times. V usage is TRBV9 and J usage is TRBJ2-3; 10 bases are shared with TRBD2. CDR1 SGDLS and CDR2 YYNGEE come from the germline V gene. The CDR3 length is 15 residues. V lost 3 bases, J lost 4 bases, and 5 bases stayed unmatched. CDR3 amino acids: CASSAGTSVSDTQYF. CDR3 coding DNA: TGTGCCAGCAGCGCCGGGACTAGCGTGTCAGATACGCAGTATTTT.

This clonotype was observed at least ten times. The CDR3 DNA sequence: TGTGCCAGCAGCGCAGGGTTAGGAGAGCAGTTCTTC. The encoded protein is CASSAGLGEQFF. The V and J genes are TRBV9 and TRBJ2-1, with a tentative D call TRBD1 (5 bases). The CDR3 is 12 amino acids. Germline CDR1 SGDLS, CDR2 YYNGEE. The ends were cut back, 3 bases at V and 10 bases at J, with 11 bases in the middle.

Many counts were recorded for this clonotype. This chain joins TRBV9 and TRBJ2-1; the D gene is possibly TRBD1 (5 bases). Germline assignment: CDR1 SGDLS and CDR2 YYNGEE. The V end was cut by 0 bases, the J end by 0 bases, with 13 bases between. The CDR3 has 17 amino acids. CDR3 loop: CASSVEAGGASYNEQFF. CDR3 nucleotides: TGTGCCAGCAGCGTAGAGGCCGGTGGGGCCTCCTACAATGAGCAGTTCTTC.

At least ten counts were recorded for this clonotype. This CDR3 is CASSVSAESTGELFF. CDR3 in DNA: TGTGCCAGCAGCGTAAGCGCGGAATCAACCGGGGAGCTGTTTTTT. The chain employs TRBV9 and TRBJ2-2; D call uncertain. The CDR3 consists of 15 residues. V dropped 1 base and J dropped 5 bases, with 12 bases sitting between them. In germline, CDR1 is SGDLS, CDR2 YYNGEE. Together with reference TRBV9 and TRBJ2-2, the CDR3 gives the full variable domain: DSGVTQTPKHLITATGQRVTLRCSPRSGDLSVYWYQQSLDQGLQFLIQYYNGEERAKGNILERFSAQQFPDLHSELNLSSLELGDSALYFCASSVSAESTGELFFGEGSRLTVL.

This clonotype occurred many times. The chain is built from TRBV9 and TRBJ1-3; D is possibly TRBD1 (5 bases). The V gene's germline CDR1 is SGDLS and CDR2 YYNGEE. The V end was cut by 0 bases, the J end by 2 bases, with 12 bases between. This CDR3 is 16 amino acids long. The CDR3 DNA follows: TGTGCCAGCAGCGTAGAGGGGATTTGGGCTGGAAACACCATATATTTT. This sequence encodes CASSVEGIWAGNTIYF.

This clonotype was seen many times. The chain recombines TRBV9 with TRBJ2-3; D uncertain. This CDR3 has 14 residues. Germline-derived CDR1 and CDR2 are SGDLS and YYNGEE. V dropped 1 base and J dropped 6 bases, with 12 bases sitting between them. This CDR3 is CASSVRWSSDTQYF. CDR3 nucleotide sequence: TGTGCCAGCAGCGTAAGATGGAGTTCGGATACGCAGTATTTT.